This T cell receptor (beta chain) was sequenced in a study of blood T cell repertoires in COVID-19. Study context: Researchers got acute and convalescent COVID-19 samples from the United States, Italy and Spain. T cells, B-cell-depleted T cells, or PBMCs supplied cDNA or gDNA.

Original handling: Amplification of reference gene primers was used by the study to estimate nucleated cell counts. Generated by immunoSEQ multiplex PCR, the TCRdb table keeps only in-frame clones and is missing some. From that table come the V and J calls and clone size; the DNA was used to work out D and trimming. Of some 150,000 clones in the sample, roughly 90% were seen once. The V and J ends lost 2 bases and 8 bases respectively, with 15 bases between them. Germline V gene lookup returns CDR1 LGHNA and CDR2 YSLEER. This CDR3 region has 15 residues. The J gene is TRBJ1-4, the V gene TRBV4-3, with D perhaps TRBD1 (5 bases). This sequence originates from a human donor in a cohort sampled during active COVID-19. Sequenced sample: peripheral blood. CDR3 amino acids: CASSQTSGLDEKLFF. The CDR3 bases are TGCGCCAGCAGCCAAACCTCAGGGTTAGACGAAAAACTGTTTTTT.